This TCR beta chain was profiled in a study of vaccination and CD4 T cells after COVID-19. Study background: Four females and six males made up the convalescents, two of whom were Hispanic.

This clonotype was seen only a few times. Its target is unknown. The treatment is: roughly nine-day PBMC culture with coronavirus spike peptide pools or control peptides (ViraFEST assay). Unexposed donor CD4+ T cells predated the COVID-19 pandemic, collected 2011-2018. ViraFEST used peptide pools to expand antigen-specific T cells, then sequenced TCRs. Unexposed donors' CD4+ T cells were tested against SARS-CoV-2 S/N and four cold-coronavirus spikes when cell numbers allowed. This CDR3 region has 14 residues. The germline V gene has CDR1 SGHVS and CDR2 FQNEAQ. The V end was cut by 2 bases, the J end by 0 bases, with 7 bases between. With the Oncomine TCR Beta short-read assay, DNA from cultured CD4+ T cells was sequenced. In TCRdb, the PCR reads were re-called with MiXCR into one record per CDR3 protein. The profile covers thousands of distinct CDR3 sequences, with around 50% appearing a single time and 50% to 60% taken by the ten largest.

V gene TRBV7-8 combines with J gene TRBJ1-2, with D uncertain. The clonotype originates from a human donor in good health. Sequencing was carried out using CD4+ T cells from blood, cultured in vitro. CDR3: CASSLRSSNYGYTF. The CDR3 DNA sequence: TGTGCCAGCAGCTTACGCAGCTCTAACTATGGCTACACCTTC. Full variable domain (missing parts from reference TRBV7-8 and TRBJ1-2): GAGVSQSPRYKVAKRGQDVALRCDPISGHVSLFWYQQALGQGPEFLTYFQNEAQLDKSGLPSDRFFAERPEGSVSTLKIQRTQQEDSAVYLCASSLRSSNYGYTFGSGTRLTVV.